This TCR beta chain originates from a study of shared clonotypes between healthy human individuals (TCRdb year 2020). Broadly, across the study: The cohort comprised a couple of women and a few men aged 18 to 49 years. For each donor, CD4 naive and CD4 memory were each given three plates, CD8 naive was given two plates, and CD8 memory was given one plate. To estimate repertoire size and how much clonotypes are shared between individuals, the study performed deep sequencing of blood TCR repertoires from about five healthy adults. To increase sequencing depth and limit assay-specific biases, TCR repertoire library preparation and sequencing were carried out by different laboratories using diverse techniques. Each donor's leukapheresis produced roughly between roughly 0.85 and 9.5 billion PBMCs.

The paper's findings and limits, for the study overall: Clonotypes shared by all four sorted-subset donors showed higher generation probabilities than non-shared clonotypes. Only blood was sampled, and tissue TCR repertoires likely differ from those in blood. Because the study included a small number of donors, the genetic and exposure-history diversity represented was limited. Based on pairwise subsampling, the degree of clonotype sharing among donors was expected to be affected by sequencing depth. Naive subsets generally had larger estimated clonotype richness than memory subsets. When a handful of donors were compared, the shared fraction of clonotypes was approximately 5% for naive CD4, 3.5% for naive CD8, roughly 2.5% for memory CD4, and 0.35% to 0.4% for memory CD8. Rarefaction of sorted-subset datasets indicated incomplete sequencing despite the large sequencing depth.

TCR CDR3 regions were amplified from genomic DNA by multiplex PCR using the deep immunoSEQ assay. For each cell subset, the extracted genomic DNA was distributed evenly across all wells of several immunoSEQ 96-well plates, and each plate served as one replicate. Each replicate PCR for sorted subsets received approximately 200 ng genomic DNA, equal to roughly 29,000 T cell genomes. Purified libraries were quantified with a Qubit 3.0 fluorometer, sized on a Bioanalyzer 2100, and re-quantified with the KAPA Library Quantification kit. A separate single-read 150-cycle Illumina NextSeq 550 flow cell was used to sequence each immunoSEQ 96-well plate. As for how the authors treated the data: Because only junctional sequences without quality scores were contained in the immunoSEQ output, filtering matching that applied to full-length reads could not be performed. Sequences were annotated with PyIR, a Python wrapper for IgBLAST v1.9, and V/J genes and CDR3 were assigned using IMGT germline references. Any read was removed if the V/J assignment was weak (E-value above 1e-6), the CDR3 was missing, or the read contained stop codons, out-of-frame junctions, or ambiguous translated residues. V3J clonotypes were defined as sequences sharing an identical inferred V gene, J gene, and CDR3 amino acid sequence. Percentage overlap between repertoires was calculated by dividing the number of shared unique clonotypes by the size of the smaller repertoire. Repertoire richness was assessed with RTK rarefaction, the Chao1 estimator, and Recon v2.1 estimates of unobserved clonotypes. Generation probabilities were computed with OLGA for all TCRbeta clonotypes obtained by the gDNA method from four donors. In TCRdb, the immuneACCESS table is reduced to in-frame sequences with V and J assigned. These tables do not hold every clone; where another copy was compared, an unresolved V gene accounts for under half, and the others remain unexplained. The D gene and trimming were derived from the DNA, and the V and J assignments and clone size from that table. For this sample the table gives about 2.3 million clones, of which 85% to 95% were detected only once. In total, the top ten clones hold about 0.39% of the sample.

The donors were healthy, HIV-negative adults who had no recently reported acute infections or vaccinations. All donors were Caucasian adults living in Nashville, Tennessee, USA. CD4+ T cells were enriched by magnetic negative selection; naive cells were then positively selected on CD45RA, and the negative fraction formed the memory subset. After blood collection by leukapheresis, PBMCs were isolated using Ficoll-Histopaque density gradient centrifugation and then cryopreserved in the vapor phase of liquid nitrogen. Analytical flow cytometry was used to check the purity and quantity of each magnetically sorted T cell population. From each sorted fraction, genomic DNA was isolated and quantified by UV absorbance on a Nanodrop 2000c. About this clone itself: It has no known antigen specificity. Per-base qualities were not stored, and no clone one base away is much larger.

Compared with germline, V lacks 5 bases and J lacks 3 bases; bases without a gene match: 7. Counted from cysteine to phenylalanine, this CDR3 has 15 amino acids. Here the CDR3 DNA is all that survives: 45 bases in frame from base 1. According to the germline V gene (reference sequence), CDR1 reads SEHNR and CDR2 reads FQNEAQ. The chain links TRBV7-9 with TRBJ2-1; TRBD1 matches 7 bases in the middle. The specimen sequenced was naive CD4+ T cells from PBMCs. The cell subset or site label for this specimen denotes: CD45RA+ positively selected. The sequence derives from a man aged 18 to 30 in good health. Some clones in this sample may be carry-over from other donors' samples. The CDR3 here reads CASSRLGTVYNEQFF. The DNA sequence is TGTGCCAGCAGCCGATTAGGGACAGTCTACAATGAGCAGTTCTTC.